These 3 T cell receptor beta chains share one sample of origin, sequenced in a study of tumour-infiltrating T cells in Burkitt lymphoma. The assay was immunoSEQ multiplex PCR, and TCRdb's table has in-frame clones only and misses some. Of under 7,000 clones listed, about 84% are singletons. The sequencing input was tumor tissue. The receptors were gathered from a human donor with Burkitt lymphoma.

This clone appeared once. The chain couples TRBV7-9 to TRBJ2-3, with D unresolved. The germline V gene has CDR1 SEHNR and CDR2 FQNEAQ (reference sequence). V shed 1 base and J shed 2 bases, with 10 bases lying between them. This CDR3 is 15 amino acids long. CDR3 sequence (DNA): TGTGCCAGCAGCTTAGGGATCGGTGACACAGATACGCAGTATTTT. It yields the protein CASSLGIGDTDTQYF.

CDR3 sequence reads: CATSRGGTTGETQYF. The CDR3 nucleotides read TGTGCCACCAGCAGAGGAGGGACGACGGGAGAGACCCAGTACTTC. This rearrangement joins TRBV15 to TRBJ2-5, with D perhaps being TRBD1 or TRBD2 (5 bases each). The V gene lost 1 base and the J gene lost 4 bases, with 13 bases spanning the gap. The CDR3 runs 15 residues. Germline V CDR1 and CDR2: LNHNV, YYDKDF (reference sequence).

CDR3 nucleotides: TGTGCCAGCAGTGAAGTAGAGAACACTGAAGCTTTCTTT. Residues: CASSEVENTEAFF. The chain links TRBV2 to TRBJ1-1; no firm D call. Per the germline V gene, CDR1 is SNHLY and CDR2 is FYNNEI. The CDR3 covers 13 residues. Trimming cost V 1 base and J 1 base, with 4 bases left between them.